Following are 26 T cell receptor beta chains from one sample sequenced in a study of OX40 agonist ivuxolimab in advanced cancers. Measured with immunoSEQ multiplex PCR; TCRdb has only the in-frame clones, and not every one. Among about 82,000 clones listed, roughly 85% were seen once. The material sequenced was CD4+ or CD8+ T cells sorted from blood, taken in a trial of the OX40 agonist ivuxolimab. These receptors were taken from an adult with an advanced solid tumor such as melanoma, head and neck, liver or kidney cancer.

The chain recombines TRBV11-2 with TRBJ2-7, with D maybe TRBD2 (5 bases). The CDR3 is made up of 13 amino acids. Trimming took 7 bases from V and 2 from J, leaving 12 bases between them. CDR1 is SGHAT, CDR2 FQNNGV, per germline. CDR3 sequence (DNA): TGTGCCAGCAACGGACTTGTACCCTACGAGCAGTACTTC. Protein: CASNGLVPYEQYF.

V usage is TRBV29-1 and J usage is TRBJ1-1, with a possible D match to TRBD1 (5 bases). The CDR3 runs to 12 residues. The V and J ends lost 0 bases and 11 bases respectively, with 13 bases between them. Germline V gives CDR1 SQVTM, CDR2 ANQGSEA. The DNA for the CDR3 is TGCAGCGTTGAAGAGTCGGCCCGGGGGGCTTTCTTT. It is translated as CSVEESARGAFF.

The sample holds one count of this clone. This sequence joins TRBV5-1 and TRBJ2-2, with TRBD1 matching over 10 bases. Trimming cost V 4 bases and J 6 bases; bases outside gene matches: 6. Germline CDR1 is SGHRS and CDR2 is YFSETQ. The CDR3 spans 15 residues. CDR3 coding DNA: TGCGCCAGCAGCGCGGGACAGGGGAGGGCCGGGGAGCTGTTTTTT. Translation: CASSAGQGRAGELFF.

The chain links TRBV29-1 to TRBJ1-5; no firm D call. Between the trimmed V and J ends, which lost 4 bases and 3 bases, there was a span of 7 bases. Germline V gene lookup returns CDR1 SQVTM and CDR2 ANQGSEA. The CDR3 is 12 amino acids. CDR3 sequence: CSVGGFNQPQHF. The CDR3, as DNA: TGCAGCGTTGGAGGGTTCAATCAGCCCCAGCATTTT. Drawing the rest from reference TRBV29-1 and TRBJ1-5, the complete variable domain is SAVISQKPSRDICQRGTSLTIQCQVDSQVTMMFWYRQQPGQSLTLIATANQGSEATYESGFVIDKFPISRPNLTFSTLTVSNMSPEDSSIYLCSVGGFNQPQHFGDGTRLSIL.

A single count supports this clone. The chain employs TRBV6-1 and TRBJ1-2; D is uncertain. Trimming removed 1 base from V and 0 bases from J, with 12 bases in between. Germline V lookup: CDR1 MNHNS, CDR2 SASEGT. The CDR3 totals 16 residues. The CDR3 DNA sequence: TGTGCCAGCAGTGAAGATCTCTACCCTACTAACTATGGCTACACCTTC. Translating it yields CASSEDLYPTNYGYTF.

The J gene is TRBJ2-3, the V gene TRBV18; 10 bases map to TRBD2. Germline values: CDR1 KGHSH, CDR2 LQKENI. The trim removed 1 base at V and 3 bases at J, leaving 7 bases unmatched. The CDR3 runs to 17 residues. The CDR3 nucleotides read TGTGCCAGCTCACCACGCCCAGCGGGGGGGCGGACAGATACGCAGTATTTT. Encoded protein: CASSPRPAGGRTDTQYF. The entire variable domain, with the rest obtained from reference TRBV18 and TRBJ2-3, is as follows: NAGVMQNPRHLVRRRGQEARLRCSPMKGHSHVYWYRQLPEEGLKFMVYLQKENIIDESGMPKERFSAEFPKEGPSILRIQQVVRGDSAAYFCASSPRPAGGRTDTQYFGPGTRLTVL.

A single count supports this clone. The chain has TRBV29-1 and TRBJ2-7, with a weak D call TRBD1 (5 bases). The V gene lost 2 bases and the J gene lost 3 bases, with 17 bases spanning the gap. This CDR3 has 15 amino acids. Germline loops: CDR1 SQVTM, CDR2 ANQGSEA. CDR3 region: CSVETLQGLGYEQYF. CDR3 coding DNA: TGCAGCGTTGAAACGCTGCAGGGTTTGGGCTACGAGCAGTACTTC.

The V gene is TRBV10-3, the J gene TRBJ1-2, with 9 bases that match TRBD1. The CDR3 consists of 13 residues. The germline CDR1 and CDR2 sequences are ENHRY and SYGVKD. With V trimmed by 4 bases and J by 6 bases, 3 bases remained unmatched. This CDR3 is CAISGQGGHGYTF. The CDR3 DNA reads TGTGCCATCAGTGGACAGGGGGGACATGGCTACACCTTC.

The chain couples TRBV5-6 to TRBJ2-7, with unresolved D. Germline assignment: CDR1 SGHDT and CDR2 YYEEEE. This CDR3 spans 15 amino acids. Between the trimmed V and J ends, which lost 2 bases and 0 bases, there was a span of 12 bases. The CDR3 loop reads CASSLNPGSSYEQYF. The CDR3 DNA reads TGTGCCAGCAGCTTAAATCCAGGAAGCTCCTACGAGCAGTACTTC.

The chain is built from TRBV7-2 and TRBJ2-3, with 13 nucleotides matching TRBD2. The CDR3 sequence is 17 residues long. Per the germline V gene, CDR1 is SGHTA and CDR2 is FQGNSA. The V segment lost 4 bases and the J segment 6 bases; nucleotides outside the gene matches: 10. CDR3 sequence: CASSSTGTSGARDTQYF. The CDR3 nucleotides are TGTGCCAGCAGCTCCACCGGGACTAGCGGGGCGAGGGATACGCAGTATTTT.

The chain has TRBV30 and TRBJ2-5; D may be TRBD2 (7 bases). Trimming took 8 bases from V and 4 from J, leaving 26 bases between them. Germline loops: CDR1 GTSNPN, CDR2 SVGIG (reference sequence). The CDR3 loop spans 16 amino acids. CDR3 DNA: TGTGCCGGGGGGGGGCTAGCGCGCTTCCCCGGAGAGACCCAGTACTTC. Its translation is CAGGGLARFPGETQYF.

J is TRBJ1-1 and V is TRBV7-9; no definite D call. The CDR3 length is 18 residues. Trimming left V 5 bases short and J 0 bases short, with 22 bases between. Germline CDR1 SEHNR, CDR2 FQNEAQ (reference sequence). The CDR3 protein is CASSPTGLTWTMNTEAFF. Here the CDR3 DNA reads TGTGCCAGCAGCCCGACCGGACTTACTTGGACTATGAACACTGAAGCTTTCTTT.

CDR3 sequence: CASSTIRTTNEKLFF. The CDR3 DNA reads as TGTGCCAGCAGCACTATCCGGACAACTAATGAAAAACTGTTTTTT. The J gene is TRBJ1-4, the V gene TRBV11-2; D call uncertain. V lost 5 bases to trimming and J lost 0 bases, with 10 bases between them. The length of the CDR3 is 15 residues. Germline V lookup: CDR1 SGHAT, CDR2 FQNNGV.

Only a few counts were recorded for this clone. The V call is TRBV7-9, the J call TRBJ1-1; TRBD1 is a possible D gene (6 bases). Trimming stripped 4 bases from V and 7 bases from J, with 13 bases between. The CDR3 runs to 13 residues. Germline assignment: CDR1 SEHNR and CDR2 FQNEAQ (reference sequence). The CDR3 bases are TGTGCCAGCAGCTCTGGACAGAGAAATGAAGCTTTCTTT. It yields the protein CASSSGQRNEAFF.

This clone turned up a few times. The gene calls are TRBV9 and TRBJ2-7; D may be TRBD1 (6 bases). Germline loops: CDR1 SGDLS, CDR2 YYNGEE. Trimming stripped 4 bases from V and 3 bases from J, with 14 bases between. CDR3 length: 14 residues. Here the CDR3 reads CASSPDRRHYEQYF. CDR3 coding DNA: TGTGCCAGCAGCCCTGACAGGAGACACTACGAGCAGTACTTC.

This chain uses TRBV7-3 with TRBJ2-1; 8 bases match TRBD1. The junction had 25 bases not matched to a gene; V was cut back by 5 bases and J by 10 bases. The CDR3 has 19 amino acids. Per the germline V gene, CDR1 is SGHTA and CDR2 is FQGTGA. The DNA for the CDR3 is TGTGCCAGCAGCCAGATAGATCCTGAGACAGGGGATTTCCCTATGGAGCAGTTCTTC. The encoded protein is CASSQIDPETGDFPMEQFF.

The rearrangement links TRBV18 to TRBJ2-2; no clear D gene. The germline V gene encodes CDR1 KGHSH and CDR2 LQKENI. The germline V and J ends were trimmed by 3 bases and 1 base, with 12 bases remaining between them. The CDR3 has 16 residues. The CDR3 reads CASSPRTAGNTGELFF. Here the CDR3 DNA reads TGTGCCAGCTCACCCCGGACCGCAGGGAACACCGGGGAGCTGTTTTTT.

The chain has TRBV6-5 and TRBJ2-4, with TRBD1 matching 7 bases. CDR3 size: 15 residues. Germline CDR1 reads MNHEY; CDR2 reads SVGAGI. The V segment lost 4 bases and the J segment 0 bases; nucleotides outside the gene matches: 3. The CDR3 reads CASSSQGSAKNIQYF. For the CDR3, the DNA is TGTGCCAGCAGTTCACAGGGGTCAGCCAAAAACATTCAGTACTTC.

The chain couples TRBV5-8 to TRBJ1-1; 7 nucleotides line up with TRBD1. V gave up 3 bases and J gave up 7 bases; unmatched junction bases: 15. This CDR3 has 16 amino acids. In germline, CDR1 is SGHTS, CDR2 YDEGEE. CDR3 amino acids: CASSSAPGQRIVEAFF. As DNA, the CDR3 is TGTGCCAGCAGCTCCGCGCCGGGACAGAGGATAGTTGAAGCTTTCTTT. Complete variable domain (other parts from reference TRBV5-8 and TRBJ1-1): EAGVTQSPTHLIKTRGQQATLRCSPISGHTSVYWYQQALGLGLQFLLWYDEGEERNRGNFPPRFSGRQFPNYSSELNVNALELEDSALYLCASSSAPGQRIVEAFFGQGTRLTVV.

This sequence joins TRBV4-2 and TRBJ1-4; weak D call: TRBD1 (5 bases). V was clipped by 0 bases and J by 8 bases, with 16 bases between them. There are 16 residues in the CDR3. Germline assignment: CDR1 LGHNA and CDR2 YNFKEQ. CDR3 nucleotide sequence: TGTGCCAGCAGCCAAGATTTAGGCGGGGGAGGGGAAAAACTGTTTTTT. Amino acid sequence: CASSQDLGGGGEKLFF.

This clone was recorded a few times. The rearrangement uses TRBV5-1 and TRBJ2-3, with 10 bases that match TRBD2. The CDR3 extends over 14 amino acids. Trimming cost V 6 bases and J 2 bases; bases outside gene matches: 3. In germline, CDR1 is SGHRS, CDR2 YFSETQ. CDR3 DNA sequence: TGCGCCAGCACTAGCGGGGGCCACACAGATACGCAGTATTTT. It codes for CASTSGGHTDTQYF.

This clone came up a few times. This rearrangement joins TRBV10-2 to TRBJ1-6; D call uncertain. The length of the CDR3 is 14 residues. Germline CDR1 is WSHSY and CDR2 is SAAADI. The V end was cut by 5 bases, the J end by 7 bases, with 12 bases between. CDR3 DNA: TGCGCCAGCAGTTACCGGGAGGAAAATTCACCCCTCCACTTT. This codes for CASSYREENSPLHF.

This clone was seen a few times. The rearrangement uses TRBV30 and TRBJ2-2; possibly TRBD2 for D (6 bases). Trimming left V 0 bases short and J 5 bases short, with 7 bases between. Germline values: CDR1 GTSNPN, CDR2 SVGIG (reference sequence). There are 13 residues in the CDR3. This chain's CDR3 is CAWSVGGTGELFF. The CDR3 nucleotides read TGTGCCTGGAGTGTAGGAGGGACCGGGGAGCTGTTTTTT.

With respect to this clone: The same CDR3 arises from other DNA sequences in this sample as well. This chain connects TRBV6-5 to TRBJ2-5; D is unresolved. V shed 6 bases and J shed 0 bases, with 5 bases lying between them. The CDR3 extends over 12 amino acids. Germline V CDR1 and CDR2: MNHEY, SVGAGI. CDR3 loop: CASSGNQETQYF. As DNA, the CDR3 is TGTGCCAGCAGCGGAAACCAAGAGACCCAGTACTTC.

CDR3 bases: TGTGCCAGCGGACTAGCGGGGAACTCCTACAATGAGCAGTTCTTC. Its translation: CASGLAGNSYNEQFF. The rearrangement joins TRBV6-5 to TRBJ2-1; TRBD2 matches 12 bases. The V segment lost 8 bases and the J segment 0 bases; nucleotides outside the gene matches: 2. Germline V lookup: CDR1 MNHEY, CDR2 SVGAGI. This CDR3 is built from 15 residues.

The genes are TRBV5-1 and TRBJ2-3; D may be TRBD1 (5 bases). Trimming cost V 3 bases and J 0 bases, with 14 bases left between them. Germline-derived CDR1 and CDR2 are SGHRS and YFSETQ. This CDR3 spans 16 amino acids. The CDR3, as DNA: TGCGCCAGCAGCTACCAGGGAATCGCTAGCACAGATACGCAGTATTTT. This codes for CASSYQGIASTDTQYF.